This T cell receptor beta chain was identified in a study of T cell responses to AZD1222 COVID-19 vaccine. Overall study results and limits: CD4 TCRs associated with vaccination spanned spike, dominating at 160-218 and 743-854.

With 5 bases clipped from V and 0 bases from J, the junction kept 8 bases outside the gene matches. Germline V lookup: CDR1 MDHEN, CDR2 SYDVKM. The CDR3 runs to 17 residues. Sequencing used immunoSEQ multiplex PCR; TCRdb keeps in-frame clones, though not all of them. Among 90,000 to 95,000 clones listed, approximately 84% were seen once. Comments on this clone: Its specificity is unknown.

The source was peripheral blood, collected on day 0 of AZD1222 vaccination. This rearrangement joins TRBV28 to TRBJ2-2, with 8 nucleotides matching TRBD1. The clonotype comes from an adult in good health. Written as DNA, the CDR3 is TGTGCCAGCAGTCGTCCCTTGGACAGGGCGAACACCGGGGAGCTGTTTTTT. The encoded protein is CASSRPLDRANTGELFF. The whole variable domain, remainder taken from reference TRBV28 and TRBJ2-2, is DVKVTQSSRYLVKRTGEKVFLECVQDMDHENMFWYRQDPGLGLRLIYFSYDVKMKEKGDIPEGYSVSREKKERFSLILESASTNQTSMYLCASSRPLDRANTGELFFGEGSRLTVL.